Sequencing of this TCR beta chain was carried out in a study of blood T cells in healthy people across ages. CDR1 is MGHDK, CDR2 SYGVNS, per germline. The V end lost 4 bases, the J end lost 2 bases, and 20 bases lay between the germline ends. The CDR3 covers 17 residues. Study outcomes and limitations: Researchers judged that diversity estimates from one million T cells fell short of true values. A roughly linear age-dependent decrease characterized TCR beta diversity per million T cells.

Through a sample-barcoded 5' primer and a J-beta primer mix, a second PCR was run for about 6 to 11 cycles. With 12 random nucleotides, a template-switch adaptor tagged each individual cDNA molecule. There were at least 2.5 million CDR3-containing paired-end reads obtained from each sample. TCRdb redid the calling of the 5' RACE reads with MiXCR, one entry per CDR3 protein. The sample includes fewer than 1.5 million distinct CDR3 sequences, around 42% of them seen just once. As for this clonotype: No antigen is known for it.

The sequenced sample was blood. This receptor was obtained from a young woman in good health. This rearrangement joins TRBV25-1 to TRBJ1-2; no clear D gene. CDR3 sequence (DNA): TGTGCCAGCAGTGCCTTACAGAGCCCCACTTCCAACTATGGCTACACCTTC. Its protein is CASSALQSPTSNYGYTF.